The T cell receptor (beta chain) described here comes from a study of blood T cells in healthy people across ages. A second PCR, run for about 7 to 12 cycles, used a sample-barcoded 5' primer plus a J-beta primer mix. TCRdb reprocessed the 5' RACE reads via MiXCR and lists one record per CDR3 protein. This sample has about 970,000 distinct CDR3 sequences, with just over 50% found just once. Trimming removed 0 bases from V and 6 bases from J, with 14 bases in between. This CDR3 has 16 residues. Germline CDR1 reads SGHDN; CDR2 reads FVKESK. The sequencing input was blood. This sequence joins TRBV14 and TRBJ2-2; unclear D gene. The source is a woman aged 55-75 years in good health. The CDR3 reads CASSQEARFLAGELFF. The CDR3 nucleotides read TGTGCCAGCAGCCAAGAAGCTAGGTTCCTGGCCGGGGAGCTGTTTTTT.